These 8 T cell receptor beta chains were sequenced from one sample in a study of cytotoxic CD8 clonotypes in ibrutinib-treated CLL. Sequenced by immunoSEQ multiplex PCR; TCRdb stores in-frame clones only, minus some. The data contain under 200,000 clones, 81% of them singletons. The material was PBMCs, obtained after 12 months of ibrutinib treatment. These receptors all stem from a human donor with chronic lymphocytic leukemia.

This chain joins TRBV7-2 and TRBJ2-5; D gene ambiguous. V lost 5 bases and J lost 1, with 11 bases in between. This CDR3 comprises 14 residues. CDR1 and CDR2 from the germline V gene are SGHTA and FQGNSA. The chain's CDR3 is CASSPDRAQETQYF. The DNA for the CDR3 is TGTGCCAGCAGCCCAGATAGGGCCCAAGAGACCCAGTACTTC.

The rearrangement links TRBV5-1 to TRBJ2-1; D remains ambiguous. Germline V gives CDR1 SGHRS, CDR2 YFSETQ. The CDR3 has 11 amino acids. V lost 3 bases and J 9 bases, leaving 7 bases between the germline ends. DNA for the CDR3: TGCGCCAGCAGCTCCGCGGTTGAGCAGTTCTTC. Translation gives CASSSAVEQFF.

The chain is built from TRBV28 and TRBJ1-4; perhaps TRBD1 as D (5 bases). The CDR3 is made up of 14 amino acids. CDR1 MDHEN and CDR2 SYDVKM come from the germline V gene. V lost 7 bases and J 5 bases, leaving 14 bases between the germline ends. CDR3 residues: CASTPSGANEKLFF. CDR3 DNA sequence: TGTGCCAGCACTCCATCTGGGGCAAATGAAAAACTGTTTTTT.

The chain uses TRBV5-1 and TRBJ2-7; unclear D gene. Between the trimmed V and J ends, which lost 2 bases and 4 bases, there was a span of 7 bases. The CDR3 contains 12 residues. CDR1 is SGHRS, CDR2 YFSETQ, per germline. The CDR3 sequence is CASSFPAYEQYF. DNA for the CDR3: TGCGCCAGCAGCTTCCCCGCTTACGAGCAGTACTTC.

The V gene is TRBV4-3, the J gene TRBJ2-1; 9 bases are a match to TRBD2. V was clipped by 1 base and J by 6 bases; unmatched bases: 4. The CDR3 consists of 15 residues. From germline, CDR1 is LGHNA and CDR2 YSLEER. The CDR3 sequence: CASSQGLAASNEQFF. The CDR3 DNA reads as TGCGCCAGCAGCCAAGGACTAGCGGCGAGCAATGAGCAGTTCTTC.

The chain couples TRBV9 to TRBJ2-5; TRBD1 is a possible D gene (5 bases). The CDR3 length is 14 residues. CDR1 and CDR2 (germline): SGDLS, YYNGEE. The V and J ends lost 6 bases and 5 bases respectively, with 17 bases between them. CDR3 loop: CASNLKGLRETQYF. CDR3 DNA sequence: TGTGCCAGCAACCTCAAGGGGTTGAGGGAGACCCAGTACTTC. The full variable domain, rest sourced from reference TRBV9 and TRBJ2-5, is DSGVTQTPKHLITATGQRVTLRCSPRSGDLSVYWYQQSLDQGLQFLIQYYNGEERAKGNILERFSAQQFPDLHSELNLSSLELGDSALYFCASNLKGLRETQYFGPGTRLLVL.

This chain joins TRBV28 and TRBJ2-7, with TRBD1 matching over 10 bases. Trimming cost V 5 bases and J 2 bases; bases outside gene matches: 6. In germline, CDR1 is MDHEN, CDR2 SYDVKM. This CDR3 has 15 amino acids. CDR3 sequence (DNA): TGTGCCAGCAGTCATACCGGGACAGGGGCCTACGAGCAGTACTTC. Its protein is CASSHTGTGAYEQYF.

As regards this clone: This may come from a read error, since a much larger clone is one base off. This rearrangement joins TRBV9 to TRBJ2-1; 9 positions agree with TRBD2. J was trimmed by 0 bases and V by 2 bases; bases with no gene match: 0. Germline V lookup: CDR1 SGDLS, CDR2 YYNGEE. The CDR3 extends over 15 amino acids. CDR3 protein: CASSVSGSSYNEQFF. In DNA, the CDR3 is TGTGCCAGCAGCGTTAGCGGGAGCTCCTACAATGAGCAGTTCTTC. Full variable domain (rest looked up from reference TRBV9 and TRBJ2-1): DSGVTQTPKHLITATGQRVTLRCSPRSGDLSVYWYQQSLDQGLQFLIQYYNGEERAKGNILERFSAQQFPDLHSELNLSSLELGDSALYFCASSVSGSSYNEQFFGPGTRLTVL.